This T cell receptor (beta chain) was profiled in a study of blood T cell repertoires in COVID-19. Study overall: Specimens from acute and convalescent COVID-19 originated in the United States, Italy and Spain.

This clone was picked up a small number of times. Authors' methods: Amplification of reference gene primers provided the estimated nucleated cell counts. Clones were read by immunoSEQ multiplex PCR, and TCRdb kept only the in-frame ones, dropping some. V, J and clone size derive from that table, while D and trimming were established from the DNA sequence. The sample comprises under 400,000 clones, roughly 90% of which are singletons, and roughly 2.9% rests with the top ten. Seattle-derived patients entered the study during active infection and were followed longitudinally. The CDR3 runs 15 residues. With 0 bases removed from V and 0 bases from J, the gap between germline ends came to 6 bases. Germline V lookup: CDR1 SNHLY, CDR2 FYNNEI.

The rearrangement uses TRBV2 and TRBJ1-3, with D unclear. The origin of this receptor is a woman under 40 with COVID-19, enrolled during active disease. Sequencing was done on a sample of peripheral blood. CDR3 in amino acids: CASSEAPVSGNTIYF. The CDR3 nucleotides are TGTGCCAGCAGTGAAGCGCCGGTCTCTGGAAACACCATATATTTT. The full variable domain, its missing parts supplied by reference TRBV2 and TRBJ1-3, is EPEVTQTPSHQVTQMGQEVILRCVPISNHLYFYWYRQILGQKVEFLVSFYNNEISEKSEIFDDQFSVERPDGSNFTLKIRSTKLEDSAMYFCASSEAPVSGNTIYFGEGSWLTVV.